This is a list of T cell receptor beta chains from one sample in a study of shared clonotypes between healthy human individuals. Generated by immunoSEQ multiplex PCR, the TCRdb table keeps only in-frame clones and is missing some. In the table there are approximately 2,000,000 clones, roughly 93% of which are singletons. Specimen: naive CD8+ T cells from PBMCs. These receptors were obtained from a man younger than 35 in good health. Some clones in this sample may be carry-over from other donors' samples. CDR3s include the opening cysteine and the closing phenylalanine or tryptophan. Fields, in order: J gene, clone size, V gene, D gene, CDR3 protein, CDR3 DNA. A D gene is named only where the DNA matches it firmly. Clone size, where shown, is once, few, many, or a class for clones that have expanded.

j_call: TRBJ2-2; clone_size: NA; v_call: TRBV7-6; d_call: NA; cdr3_aa: CASGRGRLNTGELFF; cdr3_nt: TGTGCCAGCGGGCGCGGCAGATTGAACACCGGGGAGCTGTTTTTT
j_call: TRBJ2-2; clone_size: NA; v_call: TRBV15; d_call: NA; cdr3_aa: CATSRGAGELFF; cdr3_nt: TGTGCCACCAGCAGAGGGGCCGGGGAGCTGTTTTTT
j_call: TRBJ2-2; clone_size: NA; v_call: TRBV7-9; d_call: NA; cdr3_aa: CASSPPTGTGELFF; cdr3_nt: TGTGCCAGCAGCCCCCCGACAGGCACCGGGGAGCTGTTTTTT
j_call: TRBJ2-1; clone_size: NA; v_call: TRBV5-5; d_call: NA; cdr3_aa: CASSFRANVRDEQFF; cdr3_nt: TGTGCCAGCAGCTTCCGGGCCAATGTTAGGGATGAGCAGTTCTTC
j_call: TRBJ2-7; clone_size: NA; v_call: TRBV10-3; d_call: NA; cdr3_aa: CAISESTVSSYEQYF; cdr3_nt: TGTGCCATCAGTGAGTCGACAGTATCGTCCTACGAGCAGTACTTC
j_call: TRBJ2-1; clone_size: NA; v_call: TRBV4-1; d_call: NA; cdr3_aa: CASSQDLRYNEQFF; cdr3_nt: TGCGCCAGCAGCCAAGATCTCCGGTACAATGAGCAGTTCTTC
j_call: TRBJ1-3; clone_size: NA; v_call: TRBV13; d_call: NA; cdr3_aa: CASSLDPVSSGNTIYF; cdr3_nt: TGTGCCAGCAGCTTAGATCCAGTGAGCTCTGGAAACACCATATATTTT
j_call: TRBJ2-7; clone_size: NA; v_call: TRBV27; d_call: NA; cdr3_aa: CASSFKPGPYEQYF; cdr3_nt: TGTGCCAGCAGTTTTAAGCCGGGACCCTACGAGCAGTACTTC
j_call: TRBJ2-7; clone_size: NA; v_call: TRBV29-1; d_call: NA; cdr3_aa: CSVEEGPVSSYEQYF; cdr3_nt: TGCAGCGTTGAAGAGGGACCGGTTAGCTCCTACGAGCAGTACTTC
j_call: TRBJ2-7; clone_size: once; v_call: TRBV28; d_call: TRBD2; cdr3_aa: CASSGLAGAHEQYF; cdr3_nt: TGTGCCAGCAGCGGACTAGCGGGAGCCCACGAGCAGTACTTC
j_call: TRBJ1-2; clone_size: NA; v_call: TRBV27; d_call: NA; cdr3_aa: CASSLESGVPHYGYTF; cdr3_nt: TGTGCCAGCAGCCTGGAATCAGGGGTCCCCCACTATGGCTACACCTTC
j_call: TRBJ2-1; clone_size: NA; v_call: TRBV6-5; d_call: NA; cdr3_aa: CASSYGLPRRNEQFF; cdr3_nt: TGTGCCAGCAGTTACGGCCTACCCCGACGAAATGAGCAGTTCTTC
j_call: TRBJ2-7; clone_size: NA; v_call: TRBV4-3; d_call: NA; cdr3_aa: CASSQDGQMAAYEQYF; cdr3_nt: TGCGCCAGCAGCCAGGACGGACAGATGGCCGCCTACGAGCAGTACTTC
j_call: TRBJ2-7; clone_size: NA; v_call: TRBV5-1; d_call: NA; cdr3_aa: CASMSDAYEQYF; cdr3_nt: TGCGCCAGCATGTCGGATGCCTACGAGCAGTACTTC
j_call: TRBJ2-7; clone_size: NA; v_call: TRBV13; d_call: NA; cdr3_aa: CASSPPGGIGANEQYF; cdr3_nt: TGTGCCAGCAGCCCCCCAGGAGGCATCGGAGCAAACGAGCAGTACTTC
j_call: TRBJ1-2; clone_size: NA; v_call: TRBV14; d_call: NA; cdr3_aa: CASSQAGAYGYTF; cdr3_nt: TGTGCCAGCAGCCAGGCGGGGGCTTATGGCTACACCTTC